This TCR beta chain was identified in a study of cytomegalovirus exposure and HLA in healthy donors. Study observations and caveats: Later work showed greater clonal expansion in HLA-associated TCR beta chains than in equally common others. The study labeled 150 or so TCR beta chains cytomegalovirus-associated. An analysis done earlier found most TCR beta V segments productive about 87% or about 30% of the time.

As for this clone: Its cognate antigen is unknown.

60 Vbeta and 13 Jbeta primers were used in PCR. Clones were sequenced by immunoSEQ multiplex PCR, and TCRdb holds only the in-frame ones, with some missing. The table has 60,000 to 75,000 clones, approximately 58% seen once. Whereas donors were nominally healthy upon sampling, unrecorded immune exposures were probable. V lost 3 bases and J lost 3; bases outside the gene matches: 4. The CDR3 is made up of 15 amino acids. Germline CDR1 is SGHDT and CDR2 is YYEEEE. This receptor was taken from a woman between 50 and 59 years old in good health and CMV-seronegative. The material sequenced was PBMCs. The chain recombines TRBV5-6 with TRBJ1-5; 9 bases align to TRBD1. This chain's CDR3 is CASSSEQGANQPQHF. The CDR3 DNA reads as TGTGCCAGCAGCTCGGAACAGGGGGCCAATCAGCCCCAGCATTTT.